This T cell receptor beta chain derives from a study of shared clonotypes between healthy human individuals. Study-wide background: The cohort comprised a couple of women and a few men. Their ages spanned 18 to 49 years. CD4 naive cells filled three plates per donor, CD4 memory three, CD8 naive two and CD8 memory one. Whole-study findings and limits: Larger richness was generally estimated for naive than memory subsets. In contrast to clonotypes shared by all four donors, non-shared clonotypes had lower generation probabilities.

The germline V gene encodes CDR1 SGHRS and CDR2 YFSETQ. J gave up 5 bases and V 0 bases, and 6 bases lay outside the gene matches. The CDR3 sequence is 15 residues long. As regards this clone: Its antigen is as yet unknown.

TCRdb keeps only in-frame clones here, not all; method: immunoSEQ multiplex PCR. This sample has a few million clones, with 95% found just once. The chain links TRBV5-1 to TRBJ2-3; 7 bases are shared with TRBD2. The sequence derives from a man aged 18 to 30 in good health. The source material was naive CD4+ T cells sorted from blood. Subset noted: CD45RA+ positively selected. CDR3 DNA: TGCGCCAGCAGCTTGGCGGGGGGAACAGTAGATACGCAGTATTTT. The encoded protein is CASSLAGGTVDTQYF.